This T cell receptor beta chain originates from a study of brain T cells in children with intractable seizures. Trimming removed 6 bases from V and 5 bases from J; junction bases left unmatched: 14. Per the germline V gene, CDR1 is MDHEN and CDR2 is SYDVKM. This CDR3 region has 16 residues. This clone was detected only a few times. Time point defined: blood from clinic visit 5 months post-surgery; TSC patient then seizure free. Assay used: immunoSEQ multiplex PCR; TCRdb lists only in-frame clones, some missing. Of approximately 330,000 clones listed, 85% to 95% are singletons. This chain uses TRBV28 with TRBJ2-5; TRBD1 matches at 8 bases. This sequence originates from a boy in the first two years of life with tuberous sclerosis and intractable seizures. This sample comprised peripheral blood, obtained more than 4 months after surgery. CDR3 in amino acids: CASRSSSGGVRETQYF. The CDR3 coding sequence is TGTGCCAGCAGGTCATCTTCAGGGGGCGTTAGGGAGACCCAGTACTTC.